These 32 T cell receptor beta chains came from one sample sequenced in a study of cytomegalovirus exposure and HLA in healthy donors. The study ran its PCR with 60 Vbeta and 13 Jbeta primers. Libraries were prepared by immunoSEQ multiplex PCR; TCRdb keeps only in-frame clonotypes and omits some of them. The sample lists roughly 48,000 clones, approximately 72% occurring once. Sequenced sample: PBMCs. Receptors were obtained from a woman aged 25 to 45 in good health and CMV-seronegative.

This clone was seen a few times. The chain uses TRBV4-1 and TRBJ2-3, with D perhaps TRBD2 (5 bases). V lost 0 bases to trimming and J lost 4 bases, with 11 bases between them. The germline gives CDR1 MGHRA, CDR2 YSYEKL. CDR3 length: 15 amino acids. The CDR3 region is CASSQDFGLSDTQYF. CDR3 DNA: TGCGCCAGCAGCCAAGATTTTGGACTCTCAGATACGCAGTATTTT.

The chain has TRBV2 and TRBJ1-2, with 7 bases matching TRBD1. The germline V gene has CDR1 SNHLY and CDR2 FYNNEI. The J segment lost 3 bases and the V segment lost 6 bases, leaving 4 bases of the junction unmatched. This CDR3 contains 13 residues. CDR3 DNA: TGTGCCAGCAGCTTCCAGGGGGACTATGGCTACACCTTC. It specifies CASSFQGDYGYTF.

This clone was detected only a few times. V is TRBV29-1 and J is TRBJ2-2; D remains ambiguous. Germline lookup yields CDR1 SQVTM and CDR2 ANQGSEA. V lost 2 bases to trimming and J lost 3 bases, with 7 bases between them. This CDR3 spans 13 amino acids. The CDR3 region has the DNA TGCAGCGTTGAATCGTCGGACACCGGGGAGCTGTTTTTT. Its protein product is CSVESSDTGELFF.

The table lists this clone with a count of one. CDR3 amino acids: CASSYLALSTDTQYF. In nucleotides, the CDR3 is TGTGCCAGCAGTTACTTGGCCTTAAGCACAGATACGCAGTATTTT. This sequence joins TRBV6-5 and TRBJ2-3; D remains unclear. The V end was cut by 1 base, the J end by 0 bases, with 8 bases between. This CDR3 comprises 15 residues. The germline V gene has CDR1 MNHEY and CDR2 SVGAGI.

The chain is built from TRBV5-6 and TRBJ2-3, with 7 bases lining up with TRBD2. The CDR3 length is 12 residues. J was trimmed by 4 bases and V by 5 bases; bases with no gene match: 1. CDR1 SGHDT and CDR2 YYEEEE come from the germline V gene. CDR3 in DNA: TGTGCCAGCAGTGGGGGGGCAGATACGCAGTATTTT. Translation: CASSGGADTQYF. The full variable domain, its missing parts supplied by reference TRBV5-6 and TRBJ2-3, is DAGVTQSPTHLIKTRGQQVTLRCSPKSGHDTVSWYQQALGQGPQFIFQYYEEEERQRGNFPDRFSGHQFPNYSSELNVNALLLGDSALYLCASSGGADTQYFGPGTRLTVL.

The CDR3 loop is CASSSQGNQPQHF. CDR3 DNA sequence: TGTGCCAGCAGTTCACAGGGAAATCAGCCCCAGCATTTT. V is TRBV7-2 and J is TRBJ1-5; a weak D match, TRBD1 (6 bases). The CDR3 extends over 13 amino acids. V lost 6 bases and J lost 4, with 10 bases in between. CDR1 is SGHTA and CDR2 is FQGNSA in the germline V gene.

V gene TRBV11-1 combines with J gene TRBJ1-1, with D uncertain. The V end was cut by 4 bases, the J end by 2 bases, with 8 bases between. CDR3 length: 13 residues. Germline V gene sequence: CDR1 SGHAT, CDR2 FQDESV (reference sequence). The CDR3 DNA sequence: TGTGCCAGCAGCTCGACAAGAAACACTGAAGCTTTCTTT. As protein: CASSSTRNTEAFF.

This clone was seen a handful of times. V usage is TRBV9 and J usage is TRBJ2-2, with a possible D match to TRBD1 (8 bases). The CDR3 consists of 17 residues. V shed 6 bases and J shed 4 bases, with 22 bases lying between them. Looked up from germline, CDR1 is SGDLS and CDR2 is YYNGEE. The CDR3 here is CASTRQGRGESTGELFF. For the CDR3, the DNA is TGTGCCAGCACCCGACAGGGGAGGGGGGAATCCACCGGGGAGCTGTTTTTT.

The rearrangement joins TRBV5-1 to TRBJ2-3; D is ambiguous. Germline V CDR1 and CDR2: SGHRS, YFSETQ. The CDR3 totals 14 residues. Trimming took 0 bases from V and 4 from J, leaving 9 bases between them. CDR3 sequence (DNA): TGCGCCAGCAGCTTGGATGTGGCCCCAGATACGCAGTATTTT. Protein product: CASSLDVAPDTQYF.

The V call is TRBV30, the J call TRBJ1-2, with 7 bases identical to TRBD1. CDR1 and CDR2 from the germline V gene are GTSNPN and SVGIG (reference sequence). This CDR3 region has 14 residues. J was trimmed by 8 bases and V by 0 bases; bases with no gene match: 9. The chain's CDR3 is CAWSVGGPLLGYTF. As DNA, the CDR3 is TGTGCCTGGAGTGTAGGGGGCCCCCTTTTGGGCTACACCTTC.

This clone was found a few times. The chain is built from TRBV6-5 and TRBJ1-1; the match to TRBD1 covers 7 bases. There are 14 residues in the CDR3. J was trimmed by 1 base and V by 2 bases; bases with no gene match: 1. CDR1 and CDR2 from the germline V gene are MNHEY and SVGAGI. The CDR3 loop reads CASSYGDRNTEAFF. In nucleotides, the CDR3 is TGTGCCAGCAGTTACGGGGACAGGAACACTGAAGCTTTCTTT.

This chain links TRBV7-8 with TRBJ2-1; D gene ambiguous. Germline CDR1 is SGHVS and CDR2 is FQNEAQ. The V end was cut by 5 bases, the J end by 7 bases, with 15 bases between. The CDR3 spans 14 residues. This CDR3 is CASSPPLYVNEQFF. The CDR3 bases are TGTGCCAGCAGCCCTCCCCTATACGTGAATGAGCAGTTCTTC.

This chain joins TRBV5-8 and TRBJ2-4; the D gene is possibly TRBD2 (5 bases). V was trimmed by 3 bases and J by 4 bases, leaving 14 bases between them. CDR3 length: 15 amino acids. Germline CDR1 reads SGHTS; CDR2 reads YDEGEE. The CDR3 sequence is CASSSRVTVKNIQYF. The CDR3 nucleotides read TGTGCCAGCAGCTCGAGGGTGACCGTAAAAAACATTCAGTACTTC. The variable domain in full, with the rest retrieved from reference TRBV5-8 and TRBJ2-4, is EAGVTQSPTHLIKTRGQQATLRCSPISGHTSVYWYQQALGLGLQFLLWYDEGEERNRGNFPPRFSGRQFPNYSSELNVNALELEDSALYLCASSSRVTVKNIQYFGAGTRLSVL.

This clone came up a few times. The J gene is TRBJ2-1, the V gene TRBV5-6, with TRBD1 matching 8 bases. CDR1 and CDR2 from the germline V gene are SGHDT and YYEEEE. The CDR3 spans 15 residues. Losses at the gene ends were 0 bases for V and 5 bases for J; bases not matched to a gene: 4. CDR3 in DNA: TGTGCCAGCAGCTTGGCCGGGACAGGCCACAATGAGCAGTTCTTC. This sequence encodes CASSLAGTGHNEQFF.

This clone was observed once. The J gene is TRBJ2-7, the V gene TRBV5-4; 8 positions match TRBD2. Germline V CDR1 and CDR2: SGHNT, YYREEE (reference sequence). Unmatched junction bases numbered 10, after V lost 0 bases and J lost 5 bases. The CDR3 consists of 16 residues. In nucleotides, the CDR3 is TGTGCCAGCAGCTTGGGAAGGCGGGGGGCCCTGGACGAGCAGTACTTC. Encoded protein: CASSLGRRGALDEQYF.

This chain uses TRBV10-2 with TRBJ2-1, with D perhaps matching TRBD1 (6 bases). Germline CDR1 is WSHSY and CDR2 is SAAADI. Trimming pared 4 bases from V and 7 bases from J, leaving 17 bases between. The CDR3 covers 15 residues. CDR3: CASSGTGIATNEQFF. The CDR3 nucleotides are TGCGCCAGCAGTGGAACAGGGATCGCCACTAATGAGCAGTTCTTC.

The chain has TRBV27 and TRBJ1-1; D remains ambiguous. The CDR3 has 14 amino acids. Germline V gene sequence: CDR1 MNHEY, CDR2 SMNVEV (reference sequence). Deletions cut 2 bases from V and 1 base from J, with 8 bases between. The CDR3 nucleotides read TGTGCCAGCAGTTTACCGGGGAGGAACACTGAAGCTTTCTTT. Encoded protein: CASSLPGRNTEAFF.

This chain's CDR3 is CASSLTGRGYEQYF. The CDR3 coding sequence is TGCGCCAGCAGCCTTACGGGTCGAGGGTACGAGCAGTACTTC. The rearrangement links TRBV5-1 to TRBJ2-7; D might be TRBD2 (5 bases). The V end lost 4 bases, the J end lost 4 bases, and 15 bases lay between the germline ends. CDR3 length: 14 amino acids. The germline V gene has CDR1 SGHRS and CDR2 YFSETQ.

V usage is TRBV2 and J usage is TRBJ1-5, with a possible D match to TRBD1 (6 bases). Germline V gives CDR1 SNHLY, CDR2 FYNNEI. This CDR3 spans 13 amino acids. Trimming left V 5 bases short and J 4 bases short, with 9 bases between. The CDR3 sequence is CASSNRENQPQHF. In nucleotides, the CDR3 is TGTGCCAGCAGTAACAGGGAGAATCAGCCCCAGCATTTT.

The chain carries TRBV29-1 and TRBJ1-2; D is ambiguous. Germline CDR1 and CDR2: SQVTM and ANQGSEA. Between the trimmed V and J ends, which lost 1 base and 7 bases, there was a span of 10 bases. CDR3 length equals 12 residues. The CDR3 region has the DNA TGCAGCGTTGAAGGGTCAGGTAGTGGCTACACCTTC. Translation: CSVEGSGSGYTF. Variable domain in full (rest from reference TRBV29-1 and TRBJ1-2): SAVISQKPSRDICQRGTSLTIQCQVDSQVTMMFWYRQQPGQSLTLIATANQGSEATYESGFVIDKFPISRPNLTFSTLTVSNMSPEDSSIYLCSVEGSGSGYTFGSGTRLTVV.

This rearrangement joins TRBV19 to TRBJ1-4, with TRBD1 matching over 8 bases. The V segment lost 2 bases and the J segment 0 bases; nucleotides outside the gene matches: 2. The germline gives CDR1 LNHDA, CDR2 SQIVND (reference sequence). This CDR3 comprises 16 residues. CDR3 sequence reads: CASSIRTGSTNEKLFF. The CDR3 DNA reads TGTGCCAGTAGTATACGGACAGGGTCAACTAATGAAAAACTGTTTTTT.

The chain joins TRBV11-3 to TRBJ2-7; D is uncertain. With 3 bases removed from V and 1 base from J, the gap between germline ends came to 10 bases. Germline values: CDR1 SGHNT, CDR2 YENEEA. This CDR3 contains 14 residues. The CDR3 bases are TGTGCCAGCAGCTTCCAGCGTGGATCCTACGAGCAGTACTTC. The encoded protein is CASSFQRGSYEQYF.

The rearrangement uses TRBV7-2 and TRBJ1-2; 10 bases are shared with TRBD1. The CDR3 runs 19 residues. Trimming took 2 bases from V and 5 from J; bases not matched to a gene: 17. The germline gives CDR1 SGHTA, CDR2 FQGNSA. The CDR3 is CASSLLGPTGGGGGYGYTF. The CDR3 nucleotides are TGTGCCAGCAGCTTATTGGGACCGACAGGGGGCGGAGGCGGGTATGGCTACACCTTC.

The CDR3 here is CASSQDRTVLFF. DNA of the CDR3: TGCGCCAGCAGCCAAGATCGTACTGTACTGTTTTTT. The V gene is TRBV4-1, the J gene TRBJ1-4; no clear D. This CDR3 has 12 amino acids. In germline, CDR1 is MGHRA, CDR2 YSYEKL. V was clipped by 0 bases and J by 13 bases, with 9 bases between them.

The V call is TRBV6-1, the J call TRBJ1-5; no firm D call. From germline, CDR1 is MNHNS and CDR2 SASEGT. The CDR3 extends over 15 amino acids. V was clipped by 4 bases and J by 9 bases, with 19 bases between them. CDR3 sequence reads: CASSAGSPLESPQHF. The CDR3 DNA sequence: TGTGCCAGCAGTGCCGGGTCCCCCCTCGAATCGCCCCAGCATTTT.

This chain joins TRBV7-3 and TRBJ2-1; 8 bases agree with TRBD1. The CDR3 length is 14 residues. Germline V gene data show CDR1 as SGHTA and CDR2 as FQGTGA. Losses at the gene ends were 5 bases for V and 7 bases for J; bases not matched to a gene: 7. The CDR3 coding sequence is TGTGCCAGCAGCCCAAGGACAGGGCGAAATGAGCAGTTCTTC. Its translation is CASSPRTGRNEQFF.

This clone showed up just once. This chain joins TRBV6-1 and TRBJ1-5; the D is unclear. This CDR3 contains 14 residues. Germline V gene data show CDR1 as MNHNS and CDR2 as SASEGT. V lost 1 base to trimming and J lost 7 bases, with 11 bases between them. The CDR3 spells CASSEGARGQPQHF. CDR3 nucleotide sequence: TGTGCCAGCAGTGAAGGGGCAAGAGGGCAGCCCCAGCATTTT.

Comments on this clone: Since no conserved phenylalanine or tryptophan closes the CDR3, a read error is the likely cause. The rearrangement links TRBV15 to TRBJ1-1, with D tentatively TRBD1 (5 bases). Trimming took 9 bases from V and 0 from J, leaving 14 bases between them. The V gene's germline CDR1 is LNHNV and CDR2 YYDKDF (reference sequence). The CDR3 totals 14 residues. The DNA for the CDR3 is TGTGCCACGGTGATGCCAGGGTTGAACACTGAAGCTTTCTTG. The encoded protein is CATVMPGLNTEAFL.

This clone came up a few times. The CDR3: CSATGGGDTEAFF. In nucleotides, the CDR3 is TGCAGCGCCACCGGAGGTGGGGACACTGAAGCTTTCTTT. V usage is TRBV29-1 and J usage is TRBJ1-1; D not certain. This CDR3 contains 13 residues. The germline V gene encodes CDR1 SQVTM and CDR2 ANQGSEA. The V and J ends lost 7 bases and 3 bases respectively, with 15 bases between them.

V gene TRBV29-1 combines with J gene TRBJ2-1; the D gene is possibly TRBD2 (5 bases). Trimming removed 1 base at V and 5 bases at J, with 15 bases between. CDR3 length: 15 residues. Germline V gives CDR1 SQVTM, CDR2 ANQGSEA. Written as DNA, the CDR3 is TGCAGCGTTGAAGGAGCGGTTCGTTTTGACAATGAGCAGTTCTTC. Translating it yields CSVEGAVRFDNEQFF.

This clone was counted a single time. The chain employs TRBV6-1 and TRBJ1-2; TRBD1 is a possible D gene (6 bases). Germline loops: CDR1 MNHNS, CDR2 SASEGT. The CDR3 consists of 14 residues. V was trimmed by 4 bases and J by 2 bases, leaving 11 bases between them. CDR3 in DNA: TGTGCCAGCAGTGTAGTCGACAGGAACTATGGCTACACCTTC. It codes for CASSVVDRNYGYTF.

V gene TRBV29-1 combines with J gene TRBJ2-2; D perhaps matches TRBD1 (6 bases). The CDR3 extends over 14 amino acids. The germline V gene has CDR1 SQVTM and CDR2 ANQGSEA. The V gene lost 4 bases and the J gene lost 4 bases, with 13 bases spanning the gap. The CDR3 sequence: CSVVGAGSTGELFF. CDR3 bases: TGCAGCGTTGTGGGGGCAGGATCCACCGGGGAGCTGTTTTTT.